This T cell receptor (beta chain) emerged from a study of blood T cell repertoires in COVID-19 (dated by TCRdb to about 2020). In terms of the full investigation: Samples covering the acute and convalescent phases of COVID-19 were provided by collaborators in the United States, Italy and Spain. Samples were obtained from the ongoing ImmuneRACE study (first 160 participants) and from 1,254 subjects provided by 6 global collaborators. The repertoires were made available in a free public database intended to serve as a resource for research on the immune response to SARS-CoV-2. The dataset comprised deeply sampled blood TCRbeta repertoires from subjects exposed to, actively infected with, or recovered from COVID-19. A de-identified subject ID, COVID-19 status, age in years and sex were almost always included in the sample metadata. The material from the prospective study consisted of cDNA or gDNA derived from T cells, B-cell-depleted T cells, or PBMCs. Where available, HLA class I and class II types were obtained from metadata supplied by the sample provider rather than from assay-based typing.

Points on this clone: Its target antigen remains unknown. No quality values exist for individual bases; no much larger clone is one base distant.

The germline ends are 5 bases apart after V is trimmed by 2 bases and J by 0 bases. For CDR1 and CDR2, the germline V gene (reference sequence) lists LGHDT and YNNKEL. There are 13 amino acids in the CDR3, from cysteine to phenylalanine inclusive. Here the CDR3 DNA is all that survives: 39 bases in frame from base 1. TCRbeta CDR3 regions were amplified from genomic DNA using the immunoSEQ Assay, a bias-controlled multiplex PCR. As for how the authors treated the data: The number of nucleated cells in each sample was estimated by amplification of reference gene primers within the assay. To quantify the absolute abundance of each unique TCRbeta CDR3 rearrangement, sequence reads were collapsed and filtered. For each sample, productive Simpson clonality was calculated as the square root of Simpson's diversity index across productive rearrangements. What TCRdb holds here is the immuneACCESS table cut down to in-frame rearrangements. Part of the clones is not present; checked against another copy, under half of the missing clones reflect an unresolved V gene, and the others are unexplained. The V and J calls and clone size are taken from that table; D and trimming were inferred from the DNA. Counted in this sample were approximately 91,000 clones; over 70% of them appeared once. About 10% of the sample lies in the top ten.

Overall study results and their limits: How much clinical and demographic metadata was included differed by source and by participant, and the metadata was provided uncurated.

The collaborating institutions used their own protocols to collect whole blood in K2EDTA tubes. Collaborator samples were shipped for TCRbeta analysis as frozen whole blood, isolated PBMCs, or DNA extracted from either sample type. This clonotype originated in a woman older than 75 with acute or convalescent COVID-19. The sequence joins TRBV3-1 (or the pseudogene TRBV3-2) to TRBJ2-7, with the D gene not confidently named. Sequencing was done on a sample of peripheral blood. The CDR3 is CASSQRVSYEQYF. Here is the DNA: TGTGCCAGCAGCCAACGAGTCTCCTACGAGCAGTACTTC.